The text below deals with one T cell receptor (beta chain). This entry is derived from a study of identical twins. The germline CDR1 and CDR2 sequences are MNHNY and SVGAGI (reference sequence). CDR3 length equals 13 residues. With 0 bases removed from V and 6 bases from J, the gap between germline ends came to 5 bases. TCRdb reanalysed the 5' RACE reads using MiXCR and keeps one entry per CDR3 protein. The data show some 210,000 distinct CDR3 sequences, roughly 15% seen once. These same records also appear under a second study, on T cells expressing NK-cell markers. As that study records: Out of eight donors sequenced, seven tested HCMV-seropositive and the remaining one seronegative. Several experiments employed an anti-gamma-delta TCR antibody to confine sorting to alpha-beta TCR T cells. Several donors' CD3+CD56-NKG2C+ cells were dominated by the same clonotypes. HCMV specificity of the expanded NKG2C+ T cell clones was not established.

The sequence came from a woman aged 18-29 years in good health. What was sequenced was CD8+ T cells sorted from blood. The chain employs TRBV6-6 and TRBJ2-2; D uncertain. In DNA form, the CDR3 reads TGTGCCAGCAGTTACTCCCGCCCCGGGGAGCTGTTTTTT. Protein product: CASSYSRPGELFF.